The 6 T cell receptor beta chains given below trace back to one sample, sequenced in a study of cytomegalovirus exposure and HLA in healthy donors. PCR primers comprised 60 Vbeta and 13 Jbeta primers. Sequencing was performed with immunoSEQ multiplex PCR; in TCRdb, only in-frame clones are kept and a portion is missing. The sample includes 170,000 or so clones, 84% seen only once; the top ten take under 0.4%. Material: PBMCs. These receptors all stem from a boy between 2 and 10 years old in good health and CMV-seronegative.

This clone has just one count. V gene TRBV6-1 combines with J gene TRBJ1-4; 8 positions agree with TRBD1. CDR1 and CDR2 (germline): MNHNS, SASEGT. Trimming at V came to 7 bases and at J to 0 bases, leaving 13 bases not matched to a gene. The CDR3 totals 18 residues. CDR3 DNA: TGTGCCAGCACTGACAGGGGACTACTCCCCACAACTAATGAAAAACTGTTTTTT. Translated, it gives CASTDRGLLPTTNEKLFF.

CDR3 protein: CASSSIGAGQDLYEQYF. The CDR3 DNA is TGTGCCAGTAGTTCCATCGGGGCGGGACAGGACCTCTACGAGCAGTACTTC. J is TRBJ2-7 and V is TRBV19; 8 bases are a match to TRBD1. Trimming cost V 5 bases and J 3 bases; bases outside gene matches: 15. CDR1 LNHDA and CDR2 SQIVND come from the germline V gene (reference sequence). The CDR3 runs 17 residues.

V usage is TRBV7-9 and J usage is TRBJ2-1, with TRBD1 matching over 8 bases. The CDR3 runs to 14 residues. The junction had 5 bases not matched to a gene; V was cut back by 3 bases and J by 7 bases. Per the germline V gene, CDR1 is SEHNR and CDR2 is FQNEAQ (reference sequence). CDR3 nucleotide sequence: TGTGCCAGCAGCTTCATCCGACAGGGGAATGAGCAGTTCTTC. It is translated as CASSFIRQGNEQFF.

The chain is built from TRBV30 and TRBJ2-5; D not resolved. This CDR3 is 15 amino acids long. CDR1 and CDR2 (germline): GTSNPN, SVGIG (reference sequence). Trimming stripped 4 bases from V and 0 bases from J, with 15 bases between. Here the CDR3 reads CAWTLGHTDQETQYF. In DNA, the CDR3 is TGTGCCTGGACTTTGGGCCATACAGACCAAGAGACCCAGTACTTC.

This clone was picked up one time. The chain recombines TRBV10-3 with TRBJ2-7; 13 bases agree with TRBD2. The germline V gene has CDR1 ENHRY and CDR2 SYGVKD. CDR3 length: 14 amino acids. Losses at the gene ends were 10 bases for V and 5 bases for J; bases not matched to a gene: 8. CDR3 in amino acids: CATLLAGGPNEQYF. The CDR3 bases are TGTGCCACGCTACTAGCGGGAGGGCCAAACGAGCAGTACTTC.

This chain connects TRBV7-2 to TRBJ1-1; D perhaps matches TRBD1 (5 bases). Germline V CDR1 and CDR2: SGHTA, FQGNSA. This CDR3 comprises 14 residues. V was trimmed by 1 base and J by 3 bases, leaving 9 bases between them. CDR3 in amino acids: CASSLGQGYTEAFF. The CDR3, as DNA: TGTGCCAGCAGCTTAGGGCAGGGCTACACTGAAGCTTTCTTT.